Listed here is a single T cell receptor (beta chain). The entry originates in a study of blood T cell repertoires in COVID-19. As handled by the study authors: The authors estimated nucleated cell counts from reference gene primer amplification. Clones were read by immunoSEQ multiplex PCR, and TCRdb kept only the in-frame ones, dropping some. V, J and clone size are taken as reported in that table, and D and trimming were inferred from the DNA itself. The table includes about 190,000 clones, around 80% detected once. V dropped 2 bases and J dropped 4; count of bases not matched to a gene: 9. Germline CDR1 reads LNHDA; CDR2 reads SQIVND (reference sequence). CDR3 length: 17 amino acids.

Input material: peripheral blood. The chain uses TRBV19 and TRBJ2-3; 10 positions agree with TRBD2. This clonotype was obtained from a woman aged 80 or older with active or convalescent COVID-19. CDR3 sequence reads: CASSISGKRGGSDTQYF. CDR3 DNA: TGTGCCAGTAGTATATCGGGCAAGCGGGGGGGCTCAGATACGCAGTATTTT.